This T cell receptor (beta chain) was profiled in a study of T-cell reconstitution after alpha-beta-depleted transplantation in children. Study outcomes and limitations: By about two months after transplant, alpha-beta T cells reportedly arose from several hundred graft clones that had expanded. Once a year had passed after transplant, T-cell counts and diversity came mostly from newly produced T cells.

Unique molecular identifiers were incorporated when the TCRbeta library was constructed. One entry per CDR3 protein, called by TCRdb with MiXCR from the PCR reads. The sample consists of 350,000 to 500,000 distinct CDR3 sequences, approximately 41% of them appearing once. This clonotype appeared once. Its antigen is not identified. The sequence derives from a girl between 2 and 10 years old with aplastic anemia, due to receive a stem cell transplant. Sequenced material: PBMCs, taken before TCRalphabeta/CD19-depleted stem cell transplant.

This CDR3 is CASSLLPTNEKLFF. Here the CDR3 DNA reads TGTGCCAGCAGCTTACTACCCACTAATGAAAAACTGTTTTTT. V and J are TRBV11-2 and TRBJ1-4; D uncertain. CDR1 is SGHAT and CDR2 is FQNNGV in the germline V gene. This CDR3 contains 14 residues. The ends were cut back, 2 bases at V and 2 bases at J, with 6 bases in the middle.